This entry describes one T cell receptor (beta chain). Antigen: not known. Time point described: week 23, last vaccination. Topical imiquimod accompanied each vaccine dose, which consisted of 300 ug of mutant IDH1 20-mer peptide. The CDR3 extends over 12 amino acids. Germline V gene sequence: CDR1 SGHNT, CDR2 YYREEE (reference sequence). The V end was cut by 6 bases, the J end by 9 bases, with 14 bases between. The sample belongs to a study of a mutant IDH1 vaccine in newly diagnosed glioma. Some clones are missing from TCRdb's copy, which holds only in-frame ones; the method was immunoSEQ multiplex PCR. Of about 33,000 clones in the sample, 70% to 90% were seen once.

This receptor was identified in a man in his forties or fifties with glioma. The genes are TRBV5-4 and TRBJ2-3; TRBD1 is a possible D gene (6 bases). Source: PBMCs, taken from a glioma patient whose treatment included an IDH1 peptide vaccine. The CDR3 here is CASTDSLRTQYF. CDR3 bases: TGTGCCAGCACGGACAGTTTGAGGACGCAGTATTTT.